The text below deals with one TCR beta chain. Trimming removed 3 bases at V and 3 bases at J, with 14 bases between. The CDR3 runs to 15 residues. This sample was taken from a study of blood T cell repertoires in COVID-19. Method: immunoSEQ multiplex PCR; TCRdb's copy keeps in-frame clones and lacks some. The top ten hold over 3.5% of the sample, which has 200,000 to 250,000 clones, roughly 88% seen once. This rearrangement joins TRBV23-1 to TRBJ1-1, with D maybe TRBD1 (5 bases). TRBV23-1 is annotated as an ORF whose role is uncertain. This clonotype was obtained from a woman aged 25-40 years who had been exposed to COVID-19. What was sequenced was PBMCs or T cells enriched from blood (not recorded which). CDR3: CASSHVQGTHTEAFF. CDR3 DNA sequence: TGCGCCAGCAGTCATGTGCAGGGAACGCACACTGAAGCTTTCTTT.